This is a list of T cell receptor beta chains from one sample in a study of shared clonotypes between healthy human individuals. TCRdb's table, derived via immunoSEQ multiplex PCR, lists solely in-frame clones and lacks some. Among roughly 2 million clones listed, about 95% were seen once. Sequencing input: naive CD8+ T cells sorted from blood. The receptors come from a man aged 18 to 30 in good health. Each CDR3 is given with its conserved first and last residue.

V gene	J gene	CDR3 protein
TRBV27	TRBJ2-1	CASSLLGGGGFHNEQFF
TRBV27	TRBJ1-6	CASTGGGGSPLHF
TRBV4-1	TRBJ2-1	CASSQDNDFYNEQFF
TRBV30	TRBJ1-1	CAWSAQGATEAFF
TRBV5-6	TRBJ2-1	CASSPASNEQFF
TRBV11-3	TRBJ2-7	CASSTSGASYEQYF
TRBV6-4	TRBJ2-7	CASKGGSYEQYF
TRBV19	TRBJ2-1	CASSPPGLALYNEQFF
TRBV5-4	TRBJ2-7	CASSLAVKSYEQYF
TRBV7-6	TRBJ2-5	CASSPGQGYQETQYF
TRBV5-4	TRBJ2-2	CASSPRGGELFF